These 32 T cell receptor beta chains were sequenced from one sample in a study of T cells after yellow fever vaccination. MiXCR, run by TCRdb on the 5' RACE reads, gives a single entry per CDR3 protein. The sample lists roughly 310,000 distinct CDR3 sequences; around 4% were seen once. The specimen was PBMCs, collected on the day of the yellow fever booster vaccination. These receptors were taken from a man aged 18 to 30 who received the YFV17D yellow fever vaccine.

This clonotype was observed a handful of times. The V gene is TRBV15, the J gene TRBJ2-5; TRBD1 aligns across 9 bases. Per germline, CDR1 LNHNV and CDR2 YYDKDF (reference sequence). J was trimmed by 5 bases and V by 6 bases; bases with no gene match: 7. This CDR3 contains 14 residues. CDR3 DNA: TGTGCCACCAGTTTTGGACAGGGGATGGAGACCCAGTACTTC. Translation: CATSFGQGMETQYF.

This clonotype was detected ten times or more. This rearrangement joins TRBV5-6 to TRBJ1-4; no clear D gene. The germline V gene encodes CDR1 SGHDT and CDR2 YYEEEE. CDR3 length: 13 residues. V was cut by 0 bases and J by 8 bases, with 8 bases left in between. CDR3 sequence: CASSLGVREKLFF. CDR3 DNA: TGTGCCAGCAGCTTGGGGGTTCGGGAAAAACTGTTTTTT.

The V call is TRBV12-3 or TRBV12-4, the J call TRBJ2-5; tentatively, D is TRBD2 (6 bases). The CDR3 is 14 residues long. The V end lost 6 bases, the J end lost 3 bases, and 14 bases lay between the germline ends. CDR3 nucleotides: TGTGCCAGCAGGGCCGCTAGCGTGGAAGAGACCCAGTACTTC. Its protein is CASRAASVEETQYF.

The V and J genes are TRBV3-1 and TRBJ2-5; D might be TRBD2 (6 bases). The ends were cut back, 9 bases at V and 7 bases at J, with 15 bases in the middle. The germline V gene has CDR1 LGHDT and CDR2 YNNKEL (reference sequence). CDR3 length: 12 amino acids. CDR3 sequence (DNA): TGTGCCAGTACGGAGGGAATCGGGACCCAGTACTTC. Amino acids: CASTEGIGTQYF.

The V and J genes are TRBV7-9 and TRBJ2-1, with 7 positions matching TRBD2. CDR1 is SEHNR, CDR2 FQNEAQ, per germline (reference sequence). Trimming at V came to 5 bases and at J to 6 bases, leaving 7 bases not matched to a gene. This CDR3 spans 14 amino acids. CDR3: CASSPGTIANEQFF. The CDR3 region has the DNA TGTGCCAGCAGCCCCGGGACTATAGCCAATGAGCAGTTCTTC. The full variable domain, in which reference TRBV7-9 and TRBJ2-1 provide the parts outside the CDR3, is DTGVSQNPRHKITKRGQNVTFRCDPISEHNRLYWYRQTLGQGPEFLTYFQNEAQLEKSRLLSDRFSAERPKGSFSTLEIQRTEQGDSAMYLCASSPGTIANEQFFGPGTRLTVL.

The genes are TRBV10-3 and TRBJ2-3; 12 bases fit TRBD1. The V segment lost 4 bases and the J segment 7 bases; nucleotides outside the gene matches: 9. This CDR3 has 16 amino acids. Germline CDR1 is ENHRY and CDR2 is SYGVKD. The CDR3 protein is CAISAAGTGGPNTQYF. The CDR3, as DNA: TGTGCCATCAGTGCGGCCGGGACAGGGGGCCCCAATACGCAGTATTTT.

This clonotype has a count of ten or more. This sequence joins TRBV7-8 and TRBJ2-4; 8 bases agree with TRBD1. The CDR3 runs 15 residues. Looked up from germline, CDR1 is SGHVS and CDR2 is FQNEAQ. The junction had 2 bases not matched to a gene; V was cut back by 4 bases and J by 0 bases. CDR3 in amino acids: CASSSDRAAKNIQYF. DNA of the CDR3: TGTGCCAGCAGCTCGGACAGGGCAGCCAAAAACATTCAGTACTTC.

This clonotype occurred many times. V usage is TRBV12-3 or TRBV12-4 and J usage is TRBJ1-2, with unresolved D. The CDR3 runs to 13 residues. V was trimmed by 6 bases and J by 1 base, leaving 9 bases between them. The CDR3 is CASRKENNYGYTF. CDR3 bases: TGTGCCAGCAGAAAGGAAAATAACTATGGCTACACCTTC.

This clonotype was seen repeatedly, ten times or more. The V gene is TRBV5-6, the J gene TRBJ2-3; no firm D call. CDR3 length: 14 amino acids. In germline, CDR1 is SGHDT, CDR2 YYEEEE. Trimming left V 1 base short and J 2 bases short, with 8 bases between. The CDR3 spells CASSLPPITDTQYF. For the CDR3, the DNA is TGTGCCAGCAGCTTGCCTCCGATCACAGATACGCAGTATTTT.

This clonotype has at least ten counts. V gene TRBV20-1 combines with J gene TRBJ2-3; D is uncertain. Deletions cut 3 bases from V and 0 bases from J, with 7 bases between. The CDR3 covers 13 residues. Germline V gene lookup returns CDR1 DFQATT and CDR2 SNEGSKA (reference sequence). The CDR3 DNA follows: TGCAGTGCTAGCGGGTCAAGCACAGATACGCAGTATTTT. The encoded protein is CSASGSSTDTQYF.

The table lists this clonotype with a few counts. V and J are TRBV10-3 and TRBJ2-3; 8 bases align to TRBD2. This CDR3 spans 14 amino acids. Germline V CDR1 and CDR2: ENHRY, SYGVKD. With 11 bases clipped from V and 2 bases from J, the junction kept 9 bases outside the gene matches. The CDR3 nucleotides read TGTGCCTCCCTGAGCGGGGGATACACAGATACGCAGTATTTT. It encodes CASLSGGYTDTQYF.

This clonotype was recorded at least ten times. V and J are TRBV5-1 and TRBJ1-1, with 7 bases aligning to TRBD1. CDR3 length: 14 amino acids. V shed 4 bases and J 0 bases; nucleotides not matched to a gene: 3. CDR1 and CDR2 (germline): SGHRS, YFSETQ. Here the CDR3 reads CASSEGQMNTEAFF. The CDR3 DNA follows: TGCGCCAGCAGCGAGGGACAGATGAACACTGAAGCTTTCTTT. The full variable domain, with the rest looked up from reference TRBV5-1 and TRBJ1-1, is KAGVTQTPRYLIKTRGQQVTLSCSPISGHRSVSWYQQTPGQGLQFLFEYFSETQRNKGNFPGRFSGRQFSNSRSEMNVSTLELGDSALYLCASSEGQMNTEAFFGQGTRLTVV.

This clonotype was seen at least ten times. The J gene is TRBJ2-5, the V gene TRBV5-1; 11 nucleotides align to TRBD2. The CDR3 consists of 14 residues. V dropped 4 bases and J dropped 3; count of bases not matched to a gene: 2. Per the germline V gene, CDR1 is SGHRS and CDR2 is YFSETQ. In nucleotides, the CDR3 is TGCGCCAGCAGCAGGGGACTAGCGGAAGAGACCCAGTACTTC. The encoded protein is CASSRGLAEETQYF.

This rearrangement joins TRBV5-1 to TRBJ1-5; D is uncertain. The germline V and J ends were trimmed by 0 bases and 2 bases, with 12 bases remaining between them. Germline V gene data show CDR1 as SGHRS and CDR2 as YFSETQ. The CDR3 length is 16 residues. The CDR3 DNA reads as TGCGCCAGCAGCTTGGGAGAGGGCCGTGGCAATCAGCCCCAGCATTTT. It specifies CASSLGEGRGNQPQHF.

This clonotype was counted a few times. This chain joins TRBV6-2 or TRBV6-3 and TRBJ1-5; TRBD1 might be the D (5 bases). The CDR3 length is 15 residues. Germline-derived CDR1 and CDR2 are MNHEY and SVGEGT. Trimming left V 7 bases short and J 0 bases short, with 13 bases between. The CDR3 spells CASKSRGYSNQPQHF. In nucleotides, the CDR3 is TGTGCCAGCAAATCGCGGGGCTATAGCAATCAGCCCCAGCATTTT.

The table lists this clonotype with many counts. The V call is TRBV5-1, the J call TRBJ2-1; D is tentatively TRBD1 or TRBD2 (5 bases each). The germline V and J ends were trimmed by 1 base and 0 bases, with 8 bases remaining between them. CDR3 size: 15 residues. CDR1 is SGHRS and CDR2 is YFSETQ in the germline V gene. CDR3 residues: CASSLYGGSYNEQFF. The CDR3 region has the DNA TGCGCCAGCAGCTTGTATGGGGGCTCCTACAATGAGCAGTTCTTC.

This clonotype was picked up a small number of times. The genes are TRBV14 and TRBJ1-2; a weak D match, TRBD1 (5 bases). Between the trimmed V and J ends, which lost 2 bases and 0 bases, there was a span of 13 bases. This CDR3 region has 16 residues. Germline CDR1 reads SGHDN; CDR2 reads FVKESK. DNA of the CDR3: TGTGCCAGCAGCCAAAAGTCCGGGGACCCTAACTATGGCTACACCTTC. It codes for CASSQKSGDPNYGYTF.

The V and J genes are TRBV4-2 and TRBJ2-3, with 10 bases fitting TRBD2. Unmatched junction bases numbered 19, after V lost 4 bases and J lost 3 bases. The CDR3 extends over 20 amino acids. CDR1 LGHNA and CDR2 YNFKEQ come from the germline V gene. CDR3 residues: CASSRWTPAGGQLVTDTQYF. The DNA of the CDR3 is TGTGCCAGCAGCCGGTGGACTCCAGCGGGGGGGCAATTGGTTACAGATACGCAGTATTTT.

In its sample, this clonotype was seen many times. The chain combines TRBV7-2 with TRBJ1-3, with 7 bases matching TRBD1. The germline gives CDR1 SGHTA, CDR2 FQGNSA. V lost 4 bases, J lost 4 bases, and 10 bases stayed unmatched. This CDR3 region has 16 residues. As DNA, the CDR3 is TGTGCCAGCAGCTCCTGGGACAGCCGTCACGGAAACACCATATATTTT. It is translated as CASSSWDSRHGNTIYF.

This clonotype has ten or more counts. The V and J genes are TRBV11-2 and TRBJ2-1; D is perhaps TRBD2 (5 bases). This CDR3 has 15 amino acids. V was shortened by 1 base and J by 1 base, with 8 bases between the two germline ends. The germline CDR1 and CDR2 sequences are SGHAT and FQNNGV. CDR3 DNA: TGTGCCAGCAGCTTAGTAAGCGGATCCTACAATGAGCAGTTCTTC. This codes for CASSLVSGSYNEQFF.

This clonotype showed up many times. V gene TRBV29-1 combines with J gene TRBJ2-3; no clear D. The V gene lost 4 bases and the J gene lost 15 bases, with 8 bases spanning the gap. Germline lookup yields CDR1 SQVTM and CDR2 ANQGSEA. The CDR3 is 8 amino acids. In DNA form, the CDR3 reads TGCAGCGTTGGGGCAGCCTATTTT. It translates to CSVGAAYF.

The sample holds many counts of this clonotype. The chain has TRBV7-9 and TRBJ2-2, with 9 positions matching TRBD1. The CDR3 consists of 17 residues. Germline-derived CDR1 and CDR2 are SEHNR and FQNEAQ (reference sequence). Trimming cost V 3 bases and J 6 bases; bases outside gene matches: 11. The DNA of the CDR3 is TGTGCCAGCAGCTTTAACCGGGACAGGGTATTGGCCGGGGAGCTGTTTTTT. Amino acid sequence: CASSFNRDRVLAGELFF.

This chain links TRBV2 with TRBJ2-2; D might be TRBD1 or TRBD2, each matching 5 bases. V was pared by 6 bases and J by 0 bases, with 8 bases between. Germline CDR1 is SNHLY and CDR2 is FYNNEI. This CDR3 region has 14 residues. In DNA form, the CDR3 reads TGTGCCAGCAGGGGACGTACGAACACCGGGGAGCTGTTTTTT. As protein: CASRGRTNTGELFF.

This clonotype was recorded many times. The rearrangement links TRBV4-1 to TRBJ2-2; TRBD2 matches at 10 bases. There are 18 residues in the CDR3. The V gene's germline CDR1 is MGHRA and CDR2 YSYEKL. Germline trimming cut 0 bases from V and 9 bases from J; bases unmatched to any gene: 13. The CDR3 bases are TGCGCCAGCAGCCAAGAAACGAAAGCGGGGGGGCCGGTAAGGGAGCTGTTTTTT. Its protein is CASSQETKAGGPVRELFF.

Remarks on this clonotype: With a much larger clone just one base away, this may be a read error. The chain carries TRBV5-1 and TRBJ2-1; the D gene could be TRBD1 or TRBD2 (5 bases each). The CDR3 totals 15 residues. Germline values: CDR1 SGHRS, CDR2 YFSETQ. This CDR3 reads CASKREGTSYTEQFF. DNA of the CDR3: TGCGCCAGCAAGCGCGAGGGGACCTCCTACACTGAGCAGTTCTTC. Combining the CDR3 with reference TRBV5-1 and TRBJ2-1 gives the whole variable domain KAGVTQTPRYLIKTRGQQVTLSCSPISGHRSVSWYQQTPGQGLQFLFEYFSETQRNKGNFPGRFSGRQFSNSRSEMNVSTLELGDSALYLCASKREGTSYTEQFFGPGTRLTVL.

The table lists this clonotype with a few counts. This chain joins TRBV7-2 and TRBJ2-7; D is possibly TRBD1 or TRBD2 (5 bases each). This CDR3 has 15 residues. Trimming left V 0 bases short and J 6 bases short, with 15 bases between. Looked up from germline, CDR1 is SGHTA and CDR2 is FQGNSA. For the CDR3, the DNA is TGTGCCAGCAGCTTAGCGCTTTGGGACCGCGGCGAGCAGTACTTC. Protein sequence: CASSLALWDRGEQYF.

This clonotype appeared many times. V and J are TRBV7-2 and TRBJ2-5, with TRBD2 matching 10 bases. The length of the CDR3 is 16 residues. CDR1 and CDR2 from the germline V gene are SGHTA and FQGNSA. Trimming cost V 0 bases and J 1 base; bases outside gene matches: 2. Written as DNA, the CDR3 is TGTGCCAGCAGCTTAGCGAGCGGGGGGGCCCAAGAGACCCAGTACTTC. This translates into CASSLASGGAQETQYF. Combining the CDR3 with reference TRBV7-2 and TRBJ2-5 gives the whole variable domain GAGVSQSPSNKVTEKGKDVELRCDPISGHTALYWYRQSLGQGLEFLIYFQGNSAPDKSGLPSDRFSAERTGGSVSTLTIQRTQQEDSAVYLCASSLASGGAQETQYFGPGTRLLVL.

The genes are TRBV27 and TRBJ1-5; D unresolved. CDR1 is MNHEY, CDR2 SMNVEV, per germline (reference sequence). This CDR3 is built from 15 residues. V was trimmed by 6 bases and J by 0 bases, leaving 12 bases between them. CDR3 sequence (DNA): TGTGCCAGCAGGACCGGGAGAAATAGCAATCAGCCCCAGCATTTT. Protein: CASRTGRNSNQPQHF.

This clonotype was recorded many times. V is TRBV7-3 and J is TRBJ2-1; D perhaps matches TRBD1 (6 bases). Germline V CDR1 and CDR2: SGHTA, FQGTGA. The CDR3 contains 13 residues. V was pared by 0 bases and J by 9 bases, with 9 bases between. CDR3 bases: TGTGCCAGCAGCTTAACGCAGGGGTCTGAGCAGTTCTTC. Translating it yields CASSLTQGSEQFF.

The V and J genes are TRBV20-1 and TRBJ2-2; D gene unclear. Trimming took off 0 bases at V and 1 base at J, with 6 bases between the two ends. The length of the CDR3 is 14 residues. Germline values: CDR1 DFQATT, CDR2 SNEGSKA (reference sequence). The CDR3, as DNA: TGCAGTGCTAGAGATCGGCAGAACACCGGGGAGCTGTTTTTT. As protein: CSARDRQNTGELFF.

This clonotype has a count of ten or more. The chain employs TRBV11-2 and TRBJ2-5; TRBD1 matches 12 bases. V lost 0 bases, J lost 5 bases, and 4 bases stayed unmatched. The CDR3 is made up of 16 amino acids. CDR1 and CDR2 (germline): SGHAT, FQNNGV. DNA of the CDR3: TGTGCCAGCAGCTTAGACGGGACAGGGGGCGACGAGACCCAGTACTTC. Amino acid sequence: CASSLDGTGGDETQYF.

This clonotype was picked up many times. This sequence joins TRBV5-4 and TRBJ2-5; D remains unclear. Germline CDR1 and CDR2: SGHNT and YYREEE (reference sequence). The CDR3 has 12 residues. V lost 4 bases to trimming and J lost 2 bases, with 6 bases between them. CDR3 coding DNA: TGTGCCAGCAGCCGCATACAAGAGACCCAGTACTTC. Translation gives CASSRIQETQYF. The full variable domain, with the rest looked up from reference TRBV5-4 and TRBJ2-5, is ETGVTQSPTHLIKTRGQQVTLRCSSQSGHNTVSWYQQALGQGPQFIFQYYREEENGRGNFPPRFSGLQFPNYSSELNVNALELDDSALYLCASSRIQETQYFGPGTRLLVL.